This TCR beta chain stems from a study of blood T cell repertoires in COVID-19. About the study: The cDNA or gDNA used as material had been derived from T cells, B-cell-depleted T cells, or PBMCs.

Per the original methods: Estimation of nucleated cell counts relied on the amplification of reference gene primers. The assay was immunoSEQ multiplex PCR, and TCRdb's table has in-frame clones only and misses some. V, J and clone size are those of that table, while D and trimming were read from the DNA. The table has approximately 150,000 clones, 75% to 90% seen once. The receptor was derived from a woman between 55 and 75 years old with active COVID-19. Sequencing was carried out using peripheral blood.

DNA for the CDR3: TGTGCCAGTGGACAGGGGGCCAAAAACATTCAGTACTTC. Translation: CASGQGAKNIQYF. V usage is TRBV12-3 or TRBV12-4 and J usage is TRBJ2-4; 9 bases fit TRBD1. V shed 9 bases and J 1 base; nucleotides not matched to a gene: 1. CDR3 size: 13 residues.